What follows describes a single T cell receptor (beta chain). These data originate in a study of blood T cell repertoires in COVID-19. Those enrolled, adults aged 18 to 89 years, came from 20 to 25 US areas. Membership in each cohort depended on participant-reported clinical history. V was shortened by 1 base and J by 8 bases, with 14 bases between the two germline ends. The germline CDR1 and CDR2 sequences are MGHRA and YSYEKL. This CDR3 contains 14 residues. This table comes from immunoSEQ multiplex PCR, and its TCRdb copy is limited to in-frame clones, with some not included. The data contain about 270,000 clones, under 95% of them singletons.

The chain joins TRBV4-1 to TRBJ1-2; possible D gene TRBD1, 5 bases. The sample taken for sequencing was PBMCs or T cells enriched from blood (not recorded which). This TCR was sampled from a woman aged 40 to 50 with acute COVID-19. The CDR3 spells CASSQVQGSQGYTF. As DNA, the CDR3 is TGCGCCAGCAGCCAAGTTCAGGGATCTCAAGGCTACACCTTC.